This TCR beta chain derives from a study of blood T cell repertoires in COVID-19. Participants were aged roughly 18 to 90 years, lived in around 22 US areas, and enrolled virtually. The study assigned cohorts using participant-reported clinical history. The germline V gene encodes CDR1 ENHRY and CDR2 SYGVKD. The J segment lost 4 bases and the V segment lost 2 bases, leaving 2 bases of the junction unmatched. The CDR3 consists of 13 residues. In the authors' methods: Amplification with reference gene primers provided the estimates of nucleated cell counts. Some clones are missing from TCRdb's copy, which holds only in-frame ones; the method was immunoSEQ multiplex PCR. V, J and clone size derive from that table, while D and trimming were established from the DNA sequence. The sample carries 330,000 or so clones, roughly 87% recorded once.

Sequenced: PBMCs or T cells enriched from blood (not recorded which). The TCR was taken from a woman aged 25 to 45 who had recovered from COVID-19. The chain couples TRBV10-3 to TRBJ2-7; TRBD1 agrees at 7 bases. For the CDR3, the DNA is TGTGCCATCAGTGAGGGGGACAGATACGAGCAGTACTTC. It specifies CAISEGDRYEQYF.